This T cell receptor beta chain was sequenced for a study of blood T cell repertoires in COVID-19 (dated by TCRdb to 2020 to 2022). Regarding the research as a whole: Samples from collaborators originated in the United States, Italy and Spain and spanned both the acute and convalescent phases of COVID-19. The material from the prospective study consisted of cDNA or gDNA derived from T cells, B-cell-depleted T cells, or PBMCs. Deeply sampled blood TCRbeta repertoires from subjects exposed to, actively infected with, or recovered from COVID-19 were included in the dataset. The repertoires were released in a freely available public database meant as a resource for research on the immune response to SARS-CoV-2. The samples were drawn from the first 160 participants of the ongoing ImmuneRACE study and from 1,254 subjects provided by 6 global collaborators. Nearly every sample came with metadata listing a de-identified subject ID, COVID-19 status, age in years and sex. Where available, HLA class I and class II types were taken from metadata supplied by the sample provider and were not determined by assay-based typing.

Study-wide findings and limitations: How much clinical and demographic metadata was included differed by source and by participant, and the metadata was provided uncurated.

Each collaborating institution followed its own protocols to collect whole blood in K2EDTA tubes. For TCRbeta analysis, collaborators shipped samples in one of three forms: frozen whole blood, isolated PBMCs, or DNA extracted from either of those sample types. Germline trimming amounts to 3 bases on V and 3 bases on J, with 4 as the count of junction bases outside the gene matches. CDR1 MNHEY and CDR2 SMNVEV are derived from the germline V gene (reference sequence). There are 14 amino acids in the CDR3, from cysteine to phenylalanine inclusive. The sequence is cut down to CDR3 DNA, 42 bases in frame from base 1. TCRbeta CDR3 regions were amplified from genomic DNA using the immunoSEQ Assay, a bias-controlled multiplex PCR. On the authors' methods: The number of nucleated cells in each sample was estimated by amplification of reference gene primers within the assay. To quantify the absolute abundance of each unique TCRbeta CDR3 rearrangement, sequence reads were collapsed and filtered. For each sample, productive Simpson clonality was calculated by taking the square root of Simpson's diversity index across productive rearrangements. In TCRdb, the immuneACCESS table is reduced to in-frame sequences with V and J assigned. These tables do not hold every clone; where another copy was compared, an unresolved V gene accounts for under half, and the others remain unexplained. V, J and clone size derive from that table, while D and trimming were established from the DNA sequence. Present in this sample are fewer than 250,000 clones, about 88% of which were seen just once. The ten largest clonotypes hold around 0.72% of the sample.

To note about this clone: This clone's antigen is unknown. No much larger clone is present one base from it, and per-base qualities are unavailable.

Recombination joined TRBV27 with TRBJ1-2, and TRBD1 aligns with 7 junction nucleotides. Source material: peripheral blood. The sequence was collected from a man aged 40-55 years with acute or convalescent COVID-19. The CDR3 corresponds to CASSFITGDYGYTF. The nucleotides are TGTGCCAGCAGTTTTATCACAGGGGACTATGGCTACACCTTC.